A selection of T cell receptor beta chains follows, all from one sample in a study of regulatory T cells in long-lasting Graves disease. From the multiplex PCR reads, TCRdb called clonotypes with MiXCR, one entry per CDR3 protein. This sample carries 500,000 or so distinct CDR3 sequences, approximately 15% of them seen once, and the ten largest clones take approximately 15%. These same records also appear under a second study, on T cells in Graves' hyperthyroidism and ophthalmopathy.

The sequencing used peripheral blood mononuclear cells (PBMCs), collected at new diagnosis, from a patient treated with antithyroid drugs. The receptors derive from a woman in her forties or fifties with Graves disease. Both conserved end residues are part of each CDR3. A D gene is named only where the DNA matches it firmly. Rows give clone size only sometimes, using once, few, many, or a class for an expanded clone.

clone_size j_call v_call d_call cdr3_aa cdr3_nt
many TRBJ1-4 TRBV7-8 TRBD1 CASSRDRPEKLFF TGTGCCAGCAGCCGGGACAGACCCGAAAAACTGTTTTTT
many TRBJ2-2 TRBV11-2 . CASSLQAYTGELFF TGTGCCAGCAGCTTACAGGCGTACACCGGGGAGCTGTTTTTT
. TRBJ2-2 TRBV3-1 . CASSQGGLVKTGELFF TGTGCCAGCAGCCAAGGGGGGCTAGTTAAAACCGGGGAGCTGTTTTTT
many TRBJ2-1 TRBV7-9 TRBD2 CASSLRLAGTGRPNSYNEQFF TGTGCCAGCAGCTTACGACTAGCGGGAACTGGGCGACCCAACTCCTACAATGAGCAGTTCTTC
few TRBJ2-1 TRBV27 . CASSLSFLREWDNEQFF TGTGCCAGCAGTTTATCGTTCTTGAGGGAGTGGGACAATGAGCAGTTCTTC
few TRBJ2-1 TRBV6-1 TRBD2 CASSNRGLAGGPRYNEQFF TGTGCCAGCAGTAACCGAGGACTAGCGGGAGGGCCGCGGTACAATGAGCAGTTCTTC
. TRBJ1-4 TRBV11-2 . CASSSLRGTNEKLFF TGTGCCAGCAGCTCCCTACGGGGGACTAATGAAAAACTGTTTTTT
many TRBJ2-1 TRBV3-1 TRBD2 CASSQERGPFDEQFF TGTGCCAGCAGCCAGGAGCGGGGTCCCTTCGATGAGCAGTTCTTC
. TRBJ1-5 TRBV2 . CASRLIRQSYSNQPQHF TGTGCCAGCAGACTAATACGGCAGTCCTATAGCAATCAGCCCCAGCATTTT
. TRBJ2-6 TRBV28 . CASSPLGEAGANVLTF TGTGCCAGCAGCCCATTAGGGGAGGCTGGGGCCAACGTCCTGACTTTC
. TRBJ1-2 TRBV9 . CASSVAEVGVWRGYTF TGTGCCAGCAGCGTAGCTGAGGTCGGGGTTTGGCGTGGCTACACCTTC
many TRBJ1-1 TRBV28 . CATDSANTEAFF TGTGCCACCGACAGCGCGAACACTGAAGCTTTCTTT
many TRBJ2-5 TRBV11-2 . CASSRVWGGVQETQYF TGTGCCAGCAGCCGCGTATGGGGCGGAGTACAAGAGACCCAGTACTTC
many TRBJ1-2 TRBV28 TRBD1 CASSLFGDRGSYTF TGTGCCAGCAGTTTATTTGGGGACAGGGGTTCCTACACCTTC
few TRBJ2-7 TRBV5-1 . CASSLARDTGGEQYF TGCGCCAGCAGTCTGGCGAGGGACACCGGGGGCGAGCAGTACTTC
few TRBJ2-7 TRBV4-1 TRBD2 CASSPDHRDYSYEQYF TGCGCCAGCAGCCCAGACCACCGGGACTACTCCTACGAGCAGTACTTC
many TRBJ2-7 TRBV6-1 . CASRRSDEQYF TGTGCCAGCAGAAGGTCTGACGAGCAGTACTTC
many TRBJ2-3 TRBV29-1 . CSVVGILSTDTQYF TGCAGCGTAGTCGGGATCCTTAGCACAGATACGCAGTATTTT
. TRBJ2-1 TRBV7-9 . CASSFSPQGSYNEQFF TGTGCCAGCAGCTTCTCTCCTCAGGGATCCTACAATGAGCAGTTCTTC
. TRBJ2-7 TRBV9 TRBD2 CASALAGESYEQYF TGTGCCAGCGCGCTAGCGGGAGAGTCCTACGAGCAGTACTTC
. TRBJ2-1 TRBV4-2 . CAGRRVTLSEQFF TGTGCCGGCAGACGCGTTACCCTCAGTGAGCAGTTCTTC
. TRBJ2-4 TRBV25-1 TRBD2 CASSESGGPGDIQYF TGTGCCAGCAGTGAATCGGGAGGCCCAGGAGACATTCAGTACTTC
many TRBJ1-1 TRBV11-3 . CASSPTSNTEAFF TGTGCCAGCAGCCCAACATCGAACACTGAAGCTTTCTTT
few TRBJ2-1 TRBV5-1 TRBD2 CASNLAGGAYNEQFF TGCGCCAGCAACTTAGCGGGAGGAGCCTACAATGAGCAGTTCTTC
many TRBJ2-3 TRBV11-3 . CASSFRHFTDTQYF TGTGCCAGCAGTTTTAGACACTTCACAGATACGCAGTATTTT
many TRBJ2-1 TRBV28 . CASSLGGARHNEQFF TGTGCCAGCAGTTTGGGGGGAGCCAGGCACAATGAGCAGTTCTTC
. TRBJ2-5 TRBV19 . CASSMNSETQYF TGTGCCAGTAGTATGAACAGTGAGACCCAGTACTTC
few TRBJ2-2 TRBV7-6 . CASSLGSSANTGELFF TGTGCCAGCAGCTTAGGATCTAGCGCGAACACCGGGGAGCTGTTTTTT
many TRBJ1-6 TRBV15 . CATSRPQGSYNSPLHF TGTGCCACCAGCAGACCGCAGGGTTCCTATAATTCACCCCTCCACTTT
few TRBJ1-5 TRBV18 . CAGSSAGGNQPQHF TGTGCCGGCTCATCAGCAGGGGGCAATCAGCCCCAGCATTTT
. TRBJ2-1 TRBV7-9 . CASSLALVSWRNEQFF TGTGCCAGCAGCTTAGCGCTAGTTAGCTGGCGGAATGAGCAGTTCTTC
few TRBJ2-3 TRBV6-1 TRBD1 CASSGRVGTGSNDRHADTQYF TGTGCCAGCAGTGGCCGGGTAGGGACAGGGAGTAACGACCGGCACGCAGATACGCAGTATTTT
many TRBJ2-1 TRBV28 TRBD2 CASSTGLAGPYNEQFF TGTGCCAGCAGTACGGGACTAGCGGGTCCATACAATGAGCAGTTCTTC
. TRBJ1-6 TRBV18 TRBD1 CASSPRDRINSPLHF TGTGCCAGCTCACCGCGGGACAGAATTAATTCACCCCTCCACTTT
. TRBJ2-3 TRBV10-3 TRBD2 CAISDQLAEATDTQYF TGTGCCATCAGTGACCAACTAGCGGAGGCCACAGATACGCAGTATTTT
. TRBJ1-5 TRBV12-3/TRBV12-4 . CASSRLDGGNQPQHF TGTGCCAGCAGTCGGTTGGACGGCGGCAATCAGCCCCAGCATTTT
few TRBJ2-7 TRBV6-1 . CASRSGTSSTYEQYF TGTGCCAGCAGGTCCGGGACCTCGAGCACCTACGAGCAGTACTTC
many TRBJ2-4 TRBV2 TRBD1 CASTKEQGGNIQYF TGTGCCAGCACAAAGGAACAGGGGGGAAACATTCAGTACTTC
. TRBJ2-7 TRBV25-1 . CASSEWSLSRGYEQYF TGTGCCAGCAGTGAATGGAGCTTGAGTAGAGGATACGAGCAGTACTTC
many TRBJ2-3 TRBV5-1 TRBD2 CASSIGLADSTDTQYF TGCGCCAGCAGCATCGGACTAGCGGATAGCACAGATACGCAGTATTTT
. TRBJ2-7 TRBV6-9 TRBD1 CASSWTGFGDEQYF TGTGCCAGCAGTTGGACAGGGTTCGGCGACGAGCAGTACTTC
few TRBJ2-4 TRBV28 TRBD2 CASSLGGGGDIQYF TGTGCCAGCAGTTTAGGCGGGGGAGGGGACATTCAGTACTTC
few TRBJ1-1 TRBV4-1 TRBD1 CASSQDRFLWGTEAFF TGCGCCAGCAGCCAGGACAGGTTCCTCTGGGGCACTGAAGCTTTCTTT
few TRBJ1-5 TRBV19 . CASRHGSNQPQHF TGTGCCAGTAGACACGGGAGCAATCAGCCCCAGCATTTT
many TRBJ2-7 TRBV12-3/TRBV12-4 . CASSGQREYEQYF TGTGCCAGCAGTGGACAGCGGGAATACGAGCAGTACTTC
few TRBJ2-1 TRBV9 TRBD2 CASSAMTSGITNEQFF TGTGCCAGCAGCGCGATGACTAGCGGGATAACAAATGAGCAGTTCTTC
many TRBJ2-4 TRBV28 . CASSFGAIAKNIQYF TGTGCCAGCAGTTTCGGGGCAATAGCCAAAAACATTCAGTACTTC
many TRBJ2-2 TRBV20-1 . CSARDLKRGELFF TGCAGTGCTAGAGATCTCAAGCGCGGGGAGCTGTTTTTT
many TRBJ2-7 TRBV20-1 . CSAQTGTSYEQYF TGCAGTGCTCAGACAGGAACTTCCTACGAGCAGTACTTC
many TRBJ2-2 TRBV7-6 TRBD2 CASSFSGTRNTGELFF TGTGCCAGCAGCTTCTCCGGGACTAGGAACACCGGGGAGCTGTTTTTT
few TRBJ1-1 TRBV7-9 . CASSFLISGTTEAFF TGTGCCAGCAGCTTCTTAATATCAGGGACCACTGAAGCTTTCTTT
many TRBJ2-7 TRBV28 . CASSPLEREQYF TGTGCCAGCAGTCCCCTGGAGCGCGAGCAGTACTTC
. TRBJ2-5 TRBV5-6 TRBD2 CASSGTGTSVQETQYF TGTGCCAGCAGCGGAACCGGGACTAGCGTCCAAGAGACCCAGTACTTC
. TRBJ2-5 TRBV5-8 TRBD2 CASSQAAGTSAQETQYF TGTGCCAGCAGCCAAGCCGCCGGGACTAGCGCGCAAGAGACCCAGTACTTC
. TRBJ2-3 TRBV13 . CASSPGVGGPTDTQYF TGTGCCAGCAGCCCGGGTGTGGGGGGGCCCACAGATACGCAGTATTTT
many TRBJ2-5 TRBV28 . CASTTINGQETQYF TGTGCCAGCACTACCATTAATGGTCAAGAGACCCAGTACTTC
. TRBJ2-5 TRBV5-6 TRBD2 CASTPGGRIRETQYF TGTGCCAGCACCCCCGGCGGGAGGATCCGAGAGACCCAGTACTTC
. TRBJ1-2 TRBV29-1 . CSVEVNYGYTF TGCAGCGTTGAGGTTAACTATGGCTACACCTTC
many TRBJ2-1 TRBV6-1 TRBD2 CASSPGTTPYNEQFF TGTGCCAGCAGCCCCGGGACTACTCCCTACAATGAGCAGTTCTTC
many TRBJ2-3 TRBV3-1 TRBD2 CASSQSEREGNTQYF TGTGCCAGCAGCCAGTCGGAGCGGGAGGGAAATACGCAGTATTTT